This TCR beta chain derives from a study of blood T cell repertoires in COVID-19. Clones were sequenced by immunoSEQ multiplex PCR, and TCRdb holds only the in-frame ones, with some missing. The repertoire holds about 170,000 clones, with more than 75% as singletons. CDR1 and CDR2 from the germline V gene are SGHTA and FQGNSA. Between the trimmed V and J ends, which lost 1 base and 1 base, there was a span of 7 bases. This CDR3 is 15 amino acids long. The sequencing sample was made of peripheral blood. The V call is TRBV7-2, the J call TRBJ2-2, with a tentative D call TRBD2 (5 bases). The receptor comes from a woman in her seventies with acute or convalescent COVID-19. CDR3 bases: TGTGCCAGCAGCTTAGGGAGGATGAACACCGGGGAGCTGTTTTTT. It encodes CASSLGRMNTGELFF.